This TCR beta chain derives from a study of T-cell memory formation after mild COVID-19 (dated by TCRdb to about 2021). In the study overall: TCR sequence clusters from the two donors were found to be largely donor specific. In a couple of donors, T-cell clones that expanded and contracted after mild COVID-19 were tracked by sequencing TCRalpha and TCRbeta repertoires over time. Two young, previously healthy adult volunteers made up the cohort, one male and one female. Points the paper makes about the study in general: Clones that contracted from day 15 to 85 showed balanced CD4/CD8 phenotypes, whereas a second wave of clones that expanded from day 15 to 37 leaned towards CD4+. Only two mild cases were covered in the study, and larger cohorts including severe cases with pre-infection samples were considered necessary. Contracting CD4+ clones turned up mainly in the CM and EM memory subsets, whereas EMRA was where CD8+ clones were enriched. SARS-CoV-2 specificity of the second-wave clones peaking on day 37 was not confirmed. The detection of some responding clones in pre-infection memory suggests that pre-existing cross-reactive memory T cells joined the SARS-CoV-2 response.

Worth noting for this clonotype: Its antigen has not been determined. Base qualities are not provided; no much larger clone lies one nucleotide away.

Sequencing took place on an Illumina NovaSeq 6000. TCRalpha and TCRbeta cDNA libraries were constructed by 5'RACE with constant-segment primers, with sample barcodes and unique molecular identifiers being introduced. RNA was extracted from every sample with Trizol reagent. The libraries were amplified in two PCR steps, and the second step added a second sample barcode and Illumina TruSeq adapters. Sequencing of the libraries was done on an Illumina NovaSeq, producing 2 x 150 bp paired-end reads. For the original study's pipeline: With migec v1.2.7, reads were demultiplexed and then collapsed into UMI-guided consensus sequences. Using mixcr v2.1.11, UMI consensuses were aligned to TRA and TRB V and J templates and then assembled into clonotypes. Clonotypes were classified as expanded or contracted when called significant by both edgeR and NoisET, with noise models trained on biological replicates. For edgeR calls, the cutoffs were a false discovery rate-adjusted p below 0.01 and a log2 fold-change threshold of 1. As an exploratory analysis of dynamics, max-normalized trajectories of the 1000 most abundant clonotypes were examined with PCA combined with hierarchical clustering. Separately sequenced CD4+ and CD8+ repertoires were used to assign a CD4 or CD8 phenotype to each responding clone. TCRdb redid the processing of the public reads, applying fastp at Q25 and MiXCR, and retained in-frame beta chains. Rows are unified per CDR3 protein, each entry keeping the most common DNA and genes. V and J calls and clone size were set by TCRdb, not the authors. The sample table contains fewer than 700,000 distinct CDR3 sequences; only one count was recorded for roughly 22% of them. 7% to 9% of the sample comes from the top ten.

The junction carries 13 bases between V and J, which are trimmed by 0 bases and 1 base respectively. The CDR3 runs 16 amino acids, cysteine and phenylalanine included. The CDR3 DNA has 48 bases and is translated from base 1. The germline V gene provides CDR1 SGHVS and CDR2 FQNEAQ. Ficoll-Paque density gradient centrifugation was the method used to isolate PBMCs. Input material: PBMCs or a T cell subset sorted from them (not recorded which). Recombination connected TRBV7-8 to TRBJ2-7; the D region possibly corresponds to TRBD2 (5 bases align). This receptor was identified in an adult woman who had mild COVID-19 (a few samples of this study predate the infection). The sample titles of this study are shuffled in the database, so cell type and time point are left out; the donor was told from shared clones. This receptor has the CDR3 CASSLARASRSYEQYF. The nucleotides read TGTGCCAGCAGCTTAGCGAGGGCCTCTCGTTCCTACGAGCAGTACTTC. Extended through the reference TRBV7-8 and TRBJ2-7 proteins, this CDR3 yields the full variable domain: GAGVSQSPRYKVAKRGQDVALRCDPISGHVSLFWYQQALGQGPEFLTYFQNEAQLDKSGLPSDRFFAERPEGSVSTLKIQRTQQEDSAVYLCASSLARASRSYEQYFGPGTRLTVT.